This note documents a single T cell receptor beta chain sequence. From germline, CDR1 is MDHEN and CDR2 SYDVKM. This CDR3 region has 15 residues. V dropped 4 bases and J dropped 12; count of bases not matched to a gene: 13. These data belong to a study of blood T cell repertoires in COVID-19. Study background: Spain, Italy and the United States supplied samples that represented acute and convalescent COVID-19. From T cells, B-cell-depleted T cells, or PBMCs came the material, which was cDNA or gDNA.

Clones were read by immunoSEQ multiplex PCR, and TCRdb kept only the in-frame ones, dropping some. In the table there are roughly 33,000 clones, over 85% of which are singletons. The rearrangement links TRBV28 to TRBJ1-4, with 8 positions matching TRBD1. This TCR was recovered from a human donor in a cohort sampled during active COVID-19. Sequencing was done on a sample of peripheral blood. The CDR3 loop is CASSSLLPVQGELFF. DNA of the CDR3: TGTGCCAGCAGTTCATTACTGCCCGTACAGGGGGAACTGTTTTTT.